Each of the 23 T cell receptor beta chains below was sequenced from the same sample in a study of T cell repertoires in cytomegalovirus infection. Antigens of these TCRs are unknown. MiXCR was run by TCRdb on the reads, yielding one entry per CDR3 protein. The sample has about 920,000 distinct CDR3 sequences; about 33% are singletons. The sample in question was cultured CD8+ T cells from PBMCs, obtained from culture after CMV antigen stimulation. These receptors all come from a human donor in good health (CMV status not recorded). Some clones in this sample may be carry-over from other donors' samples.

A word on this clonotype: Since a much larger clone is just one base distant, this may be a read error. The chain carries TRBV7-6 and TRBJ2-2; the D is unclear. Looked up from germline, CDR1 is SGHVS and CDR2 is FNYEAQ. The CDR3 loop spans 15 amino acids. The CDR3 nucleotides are TGTGTCAGCAGCTTAGGTCTGGACGGCACCGGGGAGCTGTTTTTT. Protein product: CVSSLGLDGTGELFF.

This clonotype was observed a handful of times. The CDR3 reads CASSFQGAGGANVLTF. The CDR3 region has the DNA TGTGCCAGCAGTTTTCAGGGGGCGGGGGGGGCCAACGTCCTGACTTTC. The chain carries TRBV27 and TRBJ2-6, with 8 bases that match TRBD1. The germline gives CDR1 MNHEY, CDR2 SMNVEV (reference sequence). The CDR3 is made up of 16 amino acids. V gave up 3 bases and J gave up 4 bases; unmatched junction bases: 5.

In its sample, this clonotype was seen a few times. The CDR3 DNA follows: TGTGCCAGCAGCGCCCCGGGACAGGGGGCAGCAGATACGCAGTATTTT. This translates into CASSAPGQGAADTQYF. The gene calls are TRBV7-3 and TRBJ2-3; 12 bases match TRBD1. With V trimmed by 5 bases and J by 4 bases, 7 bases remained unmatched. The germline V gene encodes CDR1 SGHTA and CDR2 FQGTGA. The CDR3 is 16 residues long.

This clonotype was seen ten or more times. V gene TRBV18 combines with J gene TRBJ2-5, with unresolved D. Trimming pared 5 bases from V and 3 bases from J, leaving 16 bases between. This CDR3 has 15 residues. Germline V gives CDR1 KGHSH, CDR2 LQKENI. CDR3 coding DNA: TGTGCCAGCTCAGCATCGGACCAGTATGAAGAGACCCAGTACTTC. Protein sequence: CASSASDQYEETQYF.

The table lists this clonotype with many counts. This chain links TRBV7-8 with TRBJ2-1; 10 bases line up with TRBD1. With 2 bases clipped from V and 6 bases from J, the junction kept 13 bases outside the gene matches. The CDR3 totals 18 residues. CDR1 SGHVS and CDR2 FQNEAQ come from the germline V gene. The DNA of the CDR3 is TGTGCCAGCAGCTTAAGCTCTAGGGGACAGGGGTTAAGCAATGAGCAGTTCTTC. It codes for CASSLSSRGQGLSNEQFF.

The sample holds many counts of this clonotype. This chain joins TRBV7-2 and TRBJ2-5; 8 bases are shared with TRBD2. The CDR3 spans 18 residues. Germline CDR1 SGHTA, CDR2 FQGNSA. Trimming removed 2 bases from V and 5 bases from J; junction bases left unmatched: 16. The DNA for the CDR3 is TGTGCCAGCAGCTTAACCCGGCGAGCGGGGGCGGGAATGGAGACCCAGTACTTC. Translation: CASSLTRRAGAGMETQYF.

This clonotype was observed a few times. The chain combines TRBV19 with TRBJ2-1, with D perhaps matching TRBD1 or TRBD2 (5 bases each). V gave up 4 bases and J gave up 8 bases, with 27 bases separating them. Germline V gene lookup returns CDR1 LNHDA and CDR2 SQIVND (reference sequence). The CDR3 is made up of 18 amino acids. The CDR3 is CASSRSWSPPVLGDEQFF. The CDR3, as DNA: TGTGCCAGTAGTAGGTCATGGAGCCCACCCGTCTTGGGGGATGAGCAGTTCTTC. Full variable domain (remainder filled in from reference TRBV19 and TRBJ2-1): DGGITQSPKYLFRKEGQNVTLSCEQNLNHDAMYWYRQDPGQGLRLIYYSQIVNDFQKGDIAEGYSVSREKKESFPLTVTSAQKNPTAFYLCASSRSWSPPVLGDEQFFGPGTRLTVL.

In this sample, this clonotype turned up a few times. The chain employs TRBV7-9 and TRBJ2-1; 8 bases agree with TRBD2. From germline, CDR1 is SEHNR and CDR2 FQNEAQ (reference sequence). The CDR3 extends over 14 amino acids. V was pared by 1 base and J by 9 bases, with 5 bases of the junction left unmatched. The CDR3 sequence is CASSLDAGGGEQFF. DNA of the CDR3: TGTGCCAGCAGCTTAGACGCGGGGGGAGGTGAGCAGTTCTTC. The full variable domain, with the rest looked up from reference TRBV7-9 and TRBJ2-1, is DTGVSQNPRHKITKRGQNVTFRCDPISEHNRLYWYRQTLGQGPEFLTYFQNEAQLEKSRLLSDRFSAERPKGSFSTLEIQRTEQGDSAMYLCASSLDAGGGEQFFGPGTRLTVL.

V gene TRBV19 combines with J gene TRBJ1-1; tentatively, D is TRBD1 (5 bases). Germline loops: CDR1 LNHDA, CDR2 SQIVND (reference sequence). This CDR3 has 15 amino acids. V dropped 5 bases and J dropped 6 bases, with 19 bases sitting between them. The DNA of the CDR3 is TGTGCCAGTAGTTTTCGCGGACAAAAAAGGGCTGAAGCTTTCTTT. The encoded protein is CASSFRGQKRAEAFF.

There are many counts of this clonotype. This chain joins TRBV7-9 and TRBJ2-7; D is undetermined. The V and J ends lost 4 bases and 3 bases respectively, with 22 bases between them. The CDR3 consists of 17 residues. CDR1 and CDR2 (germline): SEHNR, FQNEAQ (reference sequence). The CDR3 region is CASSSSNQMNPDYEQYF. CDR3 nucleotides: TGTGCCAGCAGCTCTTCAAACCAAATGAACCCGGACTACGAGCAGTACTTC.

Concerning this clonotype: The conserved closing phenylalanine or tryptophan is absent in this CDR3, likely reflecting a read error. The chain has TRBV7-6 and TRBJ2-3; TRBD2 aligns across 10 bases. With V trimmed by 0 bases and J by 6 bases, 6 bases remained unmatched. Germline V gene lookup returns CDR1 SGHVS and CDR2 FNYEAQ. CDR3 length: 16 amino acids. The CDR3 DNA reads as TGTGCCAGCAGCTTAGCGGCTAGCGGGGGACCGGATACGCAGTATTTA. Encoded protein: CASSLAASGGPDTQYL.

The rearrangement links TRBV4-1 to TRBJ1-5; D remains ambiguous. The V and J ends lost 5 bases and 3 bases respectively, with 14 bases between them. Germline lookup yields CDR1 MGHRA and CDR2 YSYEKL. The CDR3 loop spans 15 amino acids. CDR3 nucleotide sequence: TGCGCCAGCAGCATACAGCATCTCCTCAATCAGCCCCAGCATTTT. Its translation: CASSIQHLLNQPQHF.

CDR3 nucleotides: TGTGCCAGTAGTATAAACAGCCCGAACACTGAAGCTTTCTTT. This encodes CASSINSPNTEAFF. The genes are TRBV19 and TRBJ1-1; D gene ambiguous. The germline V gene has CDR1 LNHDA and CDR2 SQIVND (reference sequence). The CDR3 spans 14 residues. The germline V and J ends were trimmed by 2 bases and 1 base, with 8 bases remaining between them.

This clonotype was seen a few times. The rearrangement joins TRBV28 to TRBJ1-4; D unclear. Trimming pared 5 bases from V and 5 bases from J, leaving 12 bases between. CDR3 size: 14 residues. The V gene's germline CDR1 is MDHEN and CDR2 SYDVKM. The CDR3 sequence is CASSPRTWNEKLFF. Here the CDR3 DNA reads TGTGCCAGCAGTCCCCGGACTTGGAATGAAAAACTGTTTTTT.

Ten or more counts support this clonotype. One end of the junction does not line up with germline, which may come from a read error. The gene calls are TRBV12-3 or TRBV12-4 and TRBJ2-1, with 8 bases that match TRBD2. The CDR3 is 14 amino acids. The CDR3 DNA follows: TGTGCCAGCAGCTTAGGCGGGGGGCCCAATGAGCAGTTCTTC. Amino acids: CASSLGGGPNEQFF.

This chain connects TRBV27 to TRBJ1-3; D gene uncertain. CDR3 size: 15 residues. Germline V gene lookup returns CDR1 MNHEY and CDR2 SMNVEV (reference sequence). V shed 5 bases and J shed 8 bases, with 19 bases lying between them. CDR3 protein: CASSPETEMRDTIYF. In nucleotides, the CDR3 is TGTGCCAGCAGTCCAGAGACGGAGATGAGGGACACCATATATTTT.

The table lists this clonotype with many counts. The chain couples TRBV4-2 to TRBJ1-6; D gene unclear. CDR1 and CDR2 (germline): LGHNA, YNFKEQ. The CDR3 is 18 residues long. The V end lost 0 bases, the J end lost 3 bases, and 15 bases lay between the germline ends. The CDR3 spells CASSQELSGPGYNSPLHF. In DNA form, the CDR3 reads TGTGCCAGCAGCCAAGAGTTGTCTGGGCCCGGCTATAATTCACCCCTCCACTTT.

As DNA, the CDR3 is TGTGCCAGCAGCTTAGGCCAGGGTGGGCCCTTGGATGAGCAGTTCTTC. Protein sequence: CASSLGQGGPLDEQFF. The rearrangement joins TRBV7-6 to TRBJ2-1; D is perhaps TRBD1 (5 bases). CDR1 is SGHVS, CDR2 FNYEAQ, per germline. Between the trimmed V and J ends, which lost 1 base and 8 bases, there was a span of 18 bases. The CDR3 runs 16 residues.

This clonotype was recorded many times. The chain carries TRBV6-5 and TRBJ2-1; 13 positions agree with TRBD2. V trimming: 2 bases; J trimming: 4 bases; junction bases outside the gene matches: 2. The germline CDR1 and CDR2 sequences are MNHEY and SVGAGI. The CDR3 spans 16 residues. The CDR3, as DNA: TGTGCCAGCAGTTACGGGACTAGCGGGGAATACAATGAGCAGTTCTTC. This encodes CASSYGTSGEYNEQFF.

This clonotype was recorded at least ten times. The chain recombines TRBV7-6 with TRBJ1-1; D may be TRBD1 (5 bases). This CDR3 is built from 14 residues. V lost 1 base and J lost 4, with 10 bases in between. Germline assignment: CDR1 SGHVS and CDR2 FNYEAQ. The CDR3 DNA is TGTGCCAGCAGCTTAGGGGACGGGGGCACTGAAGCTTTCTTT. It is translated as CASSLGDGGTEAFF.

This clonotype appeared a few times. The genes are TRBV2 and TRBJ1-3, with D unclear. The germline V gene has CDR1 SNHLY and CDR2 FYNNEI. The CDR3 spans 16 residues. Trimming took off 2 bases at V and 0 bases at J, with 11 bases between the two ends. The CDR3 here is CASSEKGLFSGNTIYF. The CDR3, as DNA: TGTGCCAGCAGTGAAAAGGGCCTCTTCTCTGGAAACACCATATATTTT.

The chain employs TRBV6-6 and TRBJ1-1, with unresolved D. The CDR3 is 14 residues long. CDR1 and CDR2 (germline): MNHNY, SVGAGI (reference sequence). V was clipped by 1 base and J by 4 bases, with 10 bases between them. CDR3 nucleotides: TGTGCCAGCAGTTACTTTCAGACGGGCACTGAAGCTTTCTTT. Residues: CASSYFQTGTEAFF.

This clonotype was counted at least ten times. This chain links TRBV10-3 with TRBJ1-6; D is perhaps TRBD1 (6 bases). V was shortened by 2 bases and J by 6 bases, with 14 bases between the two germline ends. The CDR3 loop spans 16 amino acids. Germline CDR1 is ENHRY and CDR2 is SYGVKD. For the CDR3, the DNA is TGTGCCATCAGTGAGGGGACACAAAACAGTAATTCACCCCTCCACTTT. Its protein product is CAISEGTQNSNSPLHF.